The 30 T cell receptor beta chains reported below all come from one sample, sequenced in a study of chemoradiotherapy in HPV16-positive cancers. Here immunoSEQ multiplex PCR was the method, and the copy in TCRdb shows in-frame clones only, minus some. Here the sample spans roughly 5,000 clones, approximately 82% being singletons. This material consisted of tumor tissue, taken from a patient who underwent chemoradiotherapy. These TCRs come from a human donor with HPV-associated anogenital cancer.

This clone was seen just once. The CDR3 coding sequence is TGTGCCAGCAGTTTATCTCGACAGCTTGAAGCTTTCTTT. It encodes CASSLSRQLEAFF. The rearrangement uses TRBV27 and TRBJ1-1; D perhaps matches TRBD1 (5 bases). The CDR3 consists of 13 residues. V was pared by 0 bases and J by 7 bases, with 9 bases between. Germline V gene sequence: CDR1 MNHEY, CDR2 SMNVEV (reference sequence).

In DNA form, the CDR3 reads TGTGCCAGCAGATACCCGGGACGGGGACAAGAGACCCAGTACTTC. Residues: CASRYPGRGQETQYF. V gene TRBV11-2 combines with J gene TRBJ2-5; the D call may be TRBD1 or TRBD2 (5 bases each). The CDR3 has 15 residues. Trimming stripped 6 bases from V and 2 bases from J, with 16 bases between. Germline CDR1 SGHAT, CDR2 FQNNGV.

The chain couples TRBV12-2 to TRBJ2-3; TRBD2, the table's D call, was not compared with the DNA. TRBV12-2 is assigned pseudogene status. The CDR3 runs 16 residues. CDR3 DNA: TGTGCAAGTCGCTTAAATGGCGGGGGGGGCACAGATACGCAGTATTTT. The encoded protein is CASRLNGGGGTDTQYF.

The chain recombines TRBV10-3 with TRBJ1-2; D gene uncertain. Germline loops: CDR1 ENHRY, CDR2 SYGVKD. The ends were cut back, 0 bases at V and 0 bases at J, with 8 bases in the middle. CDR3 length: 15 residues. CDR3 loop: CAISESGQTNYGYTF. CDR3 in DNA: TGTGCCATCAGTGAGTCCGGTCAGACTAACTATGGCTACACCTTC.

The chain is built from TRBV11-2 and TRBJ2-6, with D hard to call. V was cut by 3 bases and J by 2 bases, with 2 bases left in between. This CDR3 is 13 amino acids long. CDR1 and CDR2 from the germline V gene are SGHAT and FQNNGV. In DNA form, the CDR3 reads TGTGCCAGCAGCTTCACTGGGGCCAACGTCCTGACTTTC. It translates to CASSFTGANVLTF. The complete variable domain, with remaining parts taken from reference TRBV11-2 and TRBJ2-6, reads EAGVAQSPRYKIIEKRQSVAFWCNPISGHATLYWYQQILGQGPKLLIQFQNNGVVDDSQLPKDRFSAERLKGVDSTLKIQPAKLEDSAVYLCASSFTGANVLTFGAGSRLTVL.

This clone is categorized as medium-sized. V gene TRBV6-5 combines with J gene TRBJ1-1, with D uncertain. The V end lost 2 bases, the J end lost 1 base, and 5 bases lay between the germline ends. The germline V gene encodes CDR1 MNHEY and CDR2 SVGAGI. The CDR3 loop spans 13 amino acids. CDR3 coding DNA: TGTGCCAGCAGTTACATCAAGAACACTGAAGCTTTCTTT. This codes for CASSYIKNTEAFF.

The chain combines TRBV30 with TRBJ2-7; TRBD2 matches at 9 bases. The V and J ends lost 0 bases and 7 bases, in that order; junction bases with no gene match: 7. Germline V gives CDR1 GTSNPN, CDR2 SVGIG (reference sequence). This CDR3 has 14 amino acids. CDR3 amino acids: CAWSVGGGAREQYF. Written as DNA, the CDR3 is TGTGCCTGGAGTGTCGGCGGGGGGGCGAGAGAGCAGTACTTC.

The chain employs TRBV28 and TRBJ1-5; 8 bases align to TRBD1. The CDR3 has 15 amino acids. Losses at the gene ends were 6 bases for V and 1 base for J; bases not matched to a gene: 5. Germline loops: CDR1 MDHEN, CDR2 SYDVKM. The CDR3 region is CASRSGQGSNQPQHF. CDR3 DNA sequence: TGTGCCAGCAGATCAGGACAGGGCAGCAATCAGCCCCAGCATTTT.

The gene calls are TRBV28 and TRBJ1-1; D is possibly TRBD1 (6 bases). Germline CDR1 reads MDHEN; CDR2 reads SYDVKM. The CDR3 has 14 residues. The V and J ends lost 4 bases and 2 bases respectively, with 11 bases between them. Written as DNA, the CDR3 is TGTGCCAGCAGTTCGGACAGATTAAACACTGAAGCTTTCTTT. It is translated as CASSSDRLNTEAFF.

This clone turned up a few times. J is TRBJ2-7 and V is TRBV5-5; D uncertain. Germline V CDR1 and CDR2: SGHKS, YYEKEE (reference sequence). V lost 4 bases and J lost 2, with 7 bases in between. CDR3 size: 12 residues. CDR3 region: CASSTDAYEQYF. In DNA form, the CDR3 reads TGTGCCAGCAGCACGGATGCCTACGAGCAGTACTTC.

The chain is built from TRBV5-1 and TRBJ1-2; a possible D gene is TRBD1 (6 bases). CDR1 is SGHRS, CDR2 YFSETQ, per germline. V was trimmed by 5 bases and J by 4 bases, leaving 15 bases between them. The CDR3 consists of 14 residues. CDR3 loop: CASRRGATPYGYTF. CDR3 DNA: TGCGCCAGCAGGAGGGGGGCTACCCCCTATGGCTACACCTTC. Together with reference TRBV5-1 and TRBJ1-2, the CDR3 gives the full variable domain: KAGVTQTPRYLIKTRGQQVTLSCSPISGHRSVSWYQQTPGQGLQFLFEYFSETQRNKGNFPGRFSGRQFSNSRSEMNVSTLELGDSALYLCASRRGATPYGYTFGSGTRLTVV.

J is TRBJ2-1 and V is TRBV5-4, with D unclear. V gave up 4 bases and J gave up 9 bases, with 17 bases separating them. In germline, CDR1 is SGHNT, CDR2 YYREEE (reference sequence). The CDR3 spans 14 residues. The CDR3 is CASSQDPQVGEQFF. CDR3 DNA sequence: TGTGCCAGCAGCCAAGATCCCCAAGTGGGTGAGCAGTTCTTC.

The count of this clone is one. This rearrangement joins TRBV5-6 to TRBJ1-2, with a possible D match to TRBD1 (5 bases). V lost 2 bases, J lost 3 bases, and 14 bases lay in between. This CDR3 contains 15 residues. The V gene's germline CDR1 is SGHDT and CDR2 YYEEEE. The CDR3 region has the DNA TGTGCCAGCAGCTTTCCGGGACGGGGGGACTATGGCTACACCTTC. This gives the protein CASSFPGRGDYGYTF. The full variable domain, rest sourced from reference TRBV5-6 and TRBJ1-2, is DAGVTQSPTHLIKTRGQQVTLRCSPKSGHDTVSWYQQALGQGPQFIFQYYEEEERQRGNFPDRFSGHQFPNYSSELNVNALLLGDSALYLCASSFPGRGDYGYTFGSGTRLTVV.

This clone is deemed large (0.1 to 1%). The chain carries TRBV6-6 and TRBJ2-1; D gene unclear. V dropped 0 bases and J dropped 10 bases, with 7 bases sitting between them. CDR3 length equals 12 residues. Looked up from germline, CDR1 is MNHNY and CDR2 is SVGAGI (reference sequence). CDR3 DNA sequence: TGTGCCAGCAGTTACTCTACGCCAGAGCAGTTCTTC. The encoded protein is CASSYSTPEQFF.

J is TRBJ2-3 and V is TRBV9; 11 bases agree with TRBD2. CDR1 and CDR2 from the germline V gene are SGDLS and YYNGEE. This CDR3 comprises 16 residues. V gave up 2 bases and J gave up 0 bases; unmatched junction bases: 2. CDR3 nucleotide sequence: TGTGCCAGCAGCGTCTCTAGCGGGGGGAGCACAGATACGCAGTATTTT. Residues: CASSVSSGGSTDTQYF.

This sequence joins TRBV7-2 and TRBJ2-6; the match to TRBD1 covers 8 bases. The V and J ends lost 1 base and 2 bases, in that order; junction bases with no gene match: 7. This CDR3 has 18 amino acids. Germline CDR1 and CDR2: SGHTA and FQGNSA. CDR3 bases: TGTGCCAGCAGCTTAGGGTGGTCAGGGGGCACTGGGGCCAACGTCCTGACTTTC. Translated, it gives CASSLGWSGGTGANVLTF. Based on the CDR3 plus reference TRBV7-2 and TRBJ2-6, the full variable domain is GAGVSQSPSNKVTEKGKDVELRCDPISGHTALYWYRQSLGQGLEFLIYFQGNSAPDKSGLPSDRFSAERTGGSVSTLTIQRTQQEDSAVYLCASSLGWSGGTGANVLTFGAGSRLTVL.

This sequence joins TRBV7-6 and TRBJ1-5, with TRBD1 identical over 8 bases. There are 15 residues in the CDR3. The trim removed 1 base at V and 7 bases at J, leaving 6 bases unmatched. The germline V gene encodes CDR1 SGHVS and CDR2 FNYEAQ. DNA for the CDR3: TGTGCCAGCAGCTTAGGGCAGGGGGCTCAGCAGCCCCAGCATTTT. It is translated as CASSLGQGAQQPQHF.

This sequence joins TRBV19 and TRBJ1-2; D is ambiguous. Per the germline V gene, CDR1 is LNHDA and CDR2 is SQIVND (reference sequence). V lost 1 base to trimming and J lost 1 base, with 7 bases between them. This CDR3 spans 14 amino acids. For the CDR3, the DNA is TGTGCCAGTAGTATAGGGACGCATAACTATGGCTACACCTTC. Its protein product is CASSIGTHNYGYTF.

The chain links TRBV7-3 to TRBJ1-6, with no clear D. The CDR3 totals 12 residues. Per germline, CDR1 SGHTA and CDR2 FQGTGA. Between the trimmed V and J ends, which lost 2 bases and 10 bases, there was a span of 6 bases. CDR3 sequence reads: CASSLDGSPLHF. The CDR3 region has the DNA TGTGCCAGCAGCTTAGACGGCTCACCCCTCCACTTT.

The rearrangement uses TRBV6-1 and TRBJ1-2; D unclear. Trimming shortened V by 3 bases and J by 2 bases, and 7 bases separated the two germline ends. Germline V lookup: CDR1 MNHNS, CDR2 SASEGT. The CDR3 length is 13 residues. The CDR3 DNA is TGTGCCAGCAGTGACCTAGAGAACTATGGCTACACCTTC. Its translation is CASSDLENYGYTF.

CDR3 nucleotides: TGTGCCAGCAGCCAAGAACCGGGACTAGTGTCAGATACGCAGTATTTT. Translating it yields CASSQEPGLVSDTQYF. The genes are TRBV4-2 and TRBJ2-3; 8 bases match TRBD2. From germline, CDR1 is LGHNA and CDR2 YNFKEQ. The CDR3 contains 16 residues. The V gene end was trimmed by 0 bases and the J gene end by 4 bases; junction bases not matched to a gene: 6.

This chain connects TRBV7-2 to TRBJ1-3; D is undetermined. Looked up from germline, CDR1 is SGHTA and CDR2 is FQGNSA. Trimming shortened V by 0 bases and J by 0 bases, and 3 bases separated the two germline ends. The CDR3 runs to 14 residues. The CDR3 region is CASSLALSGNTIYF. CDR3 nucleotides: TGTGCCAGCAGCTTAGCTCTCTCTGGAAACACCATATATTTT. The full variable domain, its missing parts supplied by reference TRBV7-2 and TRBJ1-3, is GAGVSQSPSNKVTEKGKDVELRCDPISGHTALYWYRQSLGQGLEFLIYFQGNSAPDKSGLPSDRFSAERTGGSVSTLTIQRTQQEDSAVYLCASSLALSGNTIYFGEGSWLTVV.

This clone was seen a handful of times. The chain joins TRBV7-2 to TRBJ1-1; D remains unclear. Germline V gene data show CDR1 as SGHTA and CDR2 as FQGNSA. The CDR3 consists of 13 residues. V was shortened by 0 bases and J by 1 base, with 3 bases between the two germline ends. Here the CDR3 reads CASSLARNTEAFF. CDR3 in DNA: TGTGCCAGCAGCTTAGCTAGGAACACTGAAGCTTTCTTT.

The CDR3 loop is CASSMQGVRYEQYF. As DNA, the CDR3 is TGTGCCAGCAGCATGCAGGGGGTTCGATACGAGCAGTACTTC. V usage is TRBV7-9 and J usage is TRBJ2-7; TRBD1 matches 7 bases. The V and J ends lost 5 bases and 4 bases, in that order; junction bases with no gene match: 8. Germline V gene sequence: CDR1 SEHNR, CDR2 FQNEAQ (reference sequence). The CDR3 length is 14 residues. Filled out from reference TRBV7-9 and TRBJ2-7, the complete variable domain reads DTGVSQNPRHKITKRGQNVTFRCDPISEHNRLYWYRQTLGQGPEFLTYFQNEAQLEKSRLLSDRFSAERPKGSFSTLEIQRTEQGDSAMYLCASSMQGVRYEQYFGPGTRLTVT.

This clone is large. The sample contains more than one DNA sequence encoding this CDR3. This chain connects TRBV4-2 to TRBJ1-1, with TRBD1 as a possible D gene (5 bases). The CDR3 totals 14 residues. V gave up 2 bases and J gave up 3 bases, with 10 bases separating them. The germline CDR1 and CDR2 sequences are LGHNA and YNFKEQ. CDR3 coding DNA: TGTGCCAGCAGCCAAACGGGGGGTGACACTGAAGCTTTCTTT. It translates to CASSQTGGDTEAFF.

On this clone itself: Relative to the germline gene, one junction end is altered; a read error may explain this. This sequence joins TRBV6-6 and TRBJ2-6; D gene uncertain. Germline CDR1 reads MNHNY; CDR2 reads SVGAGI (reference sequence). The CDR3 contains 15 residues. The CDR3: CASSSSSSGANVLTF. The CDR3 DNA is TGTGCCAGCAGTTCCAGCTCCTCTGGCGCCAACGTCCTGACTTTC.

Only one count was recorded for this clone. The rearrangement links TRBV7-2 to TRBJ2-5, with D hard to call. The CDR3 contains 11 residues. Between the trimmed V and J ends, which lost 5 bases and 2 bases, there was a span of 3 bases. From germline, CDR1 is SGHTA and CDR2 FQGNSA. DNA for the CDR3: TGTGCCAGCAGCATACAAGAGACCCAGTACTTC. Amino acids: CASSIQETQYF.

The chain joins TRBV6-1 to TRBJ2-7, with D possibly TRBD1 on 6 matching bases. V gave up 7 bases and J gave up 6 bases, with 22 bases separating them. Germline CDR1 MNHNS, CDR2 SASEGT. CDR3 length: 15 residues. CDR3 region: CASTLQGQLYGEQYF. Here the CDR3 DNA reads TGTGCCAGCACACTTCAGGGGCAACTCTACGGCGAGCAGTACTTC.

The rearrangement joins TRBV6-6 to TRBJ1-6; TRBD1 matches at 7 bases. The CDR3 contains 14 residues. J gave up 8 bases and V 4 bases, and 5 bases lay outside the gene matches. CDR1 and CDR2 (germline): MNHNY, SVGAGI (reference sequence). CDR3 in amino acids: CASSSAGGYSPLHF. DNA of the CDR3: TGTGCCAGCAGTTCCGCAGGGGGATATTCACCCCTCCACTTT.

The DNA for the CDR3 is TGCGCCAGCAACCGTAAGCTTTTGGGACCGGGACAGGGAATTACAGATACGCAGTATTTT. It yields the protein CASNRKLLGPGQGITDTQYF. The chain recombines TRBV5-1 with TRBJ2-3; 9 bases map to TRBD1. CDR3 length: 20 residues. V trimming: 6 bases; J trimming: 3 bases; junction bases outside the gene matches: 23. Germline CDR1 is SGHRS and CDR2 is YFSETQ.